These 18 T cell receptor beta chains were sequenced from one sample in a study of glioma-infiltrating T cells after dendritic cell vaccination. Assay used: immunoSEQ multiplex PCR; TCRdb lists only in-frame clones, some missing. The table has about 76,000 clones, roughly 87% seen once; the top ten hold approximately 2.2%. As to time point: after dendritic cell vaccination, including at tumor progression/relapse. The sequencing here drew on blood, taken after dendritic cell vaccination. Receptors were obtained from a human donor with glioblastoma.

The rearrangement links TRBV7-9 to TRBJ1-1; 9 bases are a match to TRBD1. The CDR3 sequence is 14 residues long. With V trimmed by 5 bases and J by 3 bases, 4 bases remained unmatched. In germline, CDR1 is SEHNR, CDR2 FQNEAQ (reference sequence). CDR3 nucleotide sequence: TGTGCCAGCAGCCAGGACAGGGGTGACACTGAAGCTTTCTTT. It yields the protein CASSQDRGDTEAFF.

The sample holds a few counts of this clone. V gene TRBV11-2 combines with J gene TRBJ2-5, with D perhaps TRBD1 (5 bases). The germline V gene has CDR1 SGHAT and CDR2 FQNNGV. V was shortened by 3 bases and J by 1 base, with 9 bases between the two germline ends. This CDR3 has 14 amino acids. CDR3 sequence reads: CASSFGARQETQYF. CDR3 nucleotide sequence: TGTGCCAGCAGCTTTGGGGCTCGCCAAGAGACCCAGTACTTC.

This sequence joins TRBV7-3 and TRBJ2-1; 7 bases are shared with TRBD2. The CDR3 is 16 residues long. The V gene end was trimmed by 2 bases and the J gene end by 7 bases; junction bases not matched to a gene: 11. Germline V gene data show CDR1 as SGHTA and CDR2 as FQGTGA. DNA of the CDR3: TGTGCCAGCAGCTTAGCATTGGGCGGGAGTGCGAATGAGCAGTTCTTC. Its translation is CASSLALGGSANEQFF.

The chain joins TRBV9 to TRBJ1-2; a weak D match, TRBD1 (5 bases). V lost 3 bases and J lost 6, with 9 bases in between. The CDR3 covers 12 residues. CDR1 and CDR2 (germline): SGDLS, YYNGEE. In DNA form, the CDR3 reads TGTGCCAGCAGCGGCCTCAGGGATGGCTACACCTTC. It is translated as CASSGLRDGYTF.

V and J are TRBV5-1 and TRBJ2-1; 9 nucleotides match TRBD1. Germline loops: CDR1 SGHRS, CDR2 YFSETQ. Trimming at V came to 4 bases and at J to 6 bases, leaving 5 bases not matched to a gene. The CDR3 totals 14 residues. The CDR3 DNA sequence: TGCGCCAGCAGCACTGGACAGGGGCTCAATGAGCAGTTCTTC. Its protein product is CASSTGQGLNEQFF.

The chain joins TRBV13 to TRBJ1-6, with D possibly matching TRBD1 (5 bases). This CDR3 comprises 17 residues. The ends were cut back, 4 bases at V and 0 bases at J, with 13 bases in the middle. Germline V gene lookup returns CDR1 PRHDT and CDR2 FYEKMQ (reference sequence). The CDR3 DNA sequence: TGTGCCAGCAGCTCCGGGACTCGGCGCTCCTATAATTCACCCCTCCACTTT. Its translation: CASSSGTRRSYNSPLHF.

This sequence joins TRBV5-1 and TRBJ2-7; 8 nucleotides match TRBD2. Losses at the gene ends were 2 bases for V and 1 base for J; bases not matched to a gene: 2. The CDR3 is made up of 14 amino acids. From germline, CDR1 is SGHRS and CDR2 YFSETQ. This CDR3 is CASSLAGDSYEQYF. The CDR3 DNA is TGCGCCAGCAGCTTAGCGGGGGATTCCTACGAGCAGTACTTC. Full variable domain (remainder filled in from reference TRBV5-1 and TRBJ2-7): KAGVTQTPRYLIKTRGQQVTLSCSPISGHRSVSWYQQTPGQGLQFLFEYFSETQRNKGNFPGRFSGRQFSNSRSEMNVSTLELGDSALYLCASSLAGDSYEQYFGPGTRLTVT.

This clone was counted once. J is TRBJ2-7 and V is TRBV7-9, with 9 nucleotides matching TRBD1. CDR3 size: 15 residues. The J segment lost 1 base and the V segment lost 6 bases, leaving 7 bases of the junction unmatched. CDR1 is SEHNR and CDR2 is FQNEAQ in the germline V gene (reference sequence). This chain's CDR3 is CASRESGQGSYEQYF. As DNA, the CDR3 is TGTGCCAGCAGAGAGAGCGGACAGGGGTCCTACGAGCAGTACTTC. The whole variable domain, remainder taken from reference TRBV7-9 and TRBJ2-7, is DTGVSQNPRHKITKRGQNVTFRCDPISEHNRLYWYRQTLGQGPEFLTYFQNEAQLEKSRLLSDRFSAERPKGSFSTLEIQRTEQGDSAMYLCASRESGQGSYEQYFGPGTRLTVT.

This chain joins TRBV18 and TRBJ1-2; D possibly corresponds to TRBD1 (6 bases). V shed 4 bases and J shed 2 bases, with 11 bases lying between them. The V gene's germline CDR1 is KGHSH and CDR2 LQKENI. There are 14 residues in the CDR3. The chain's CDR3 is CASSHETGNYGYTF. The CDR3 nucleotides are TGTGCCAGCTCACATGAAACAGGGAACTATGGCTACACCTTC.

The CDR3, as DNA: TGCGCCAGCAGCTTGCTTGGGGCGCGGGGCACTGAAGCTTTCTTT. Residues: CASSLLGARGTEAFF. The genes are TRBV5-1 and TRBJ1-1, with D possibly matching TRBD1 (5 bases). Trimming removed 1 base from V and 4 bases from J, with 14 bases in between. The germline CDR1 and CDR2 sequences are SGHRS and YFSETQ. The CDR3 covers 15 residues.

This clone was counted a few times. This chain connects TRBV7-6 to TRBJ2-1; 11 bases fit TRBD2. The CDR3 is made up of 19 amino acids. With V trimmed by 5 bases and J by 0 bases, 12 bases remained unmatched. CDR1 and CDR2 from the germline V gene are SGHVS and FNYEAQ. CDR3 DNA sequence: TGTGCCAGCAGCCCCAATCTTAGCGGGAGGGGAAGCTCCTACAATGAGCAGTTCTTC. Translation gives CASSPNLSGRGSSYNEQFF.

In DNA, the CDR3 is TGTGCCAGCAGCCCCTCCCTGCACTCCTTCTACGAGCAGTACTTC. It codes for CASSPSLHSFYEQYF. The V call is TRBV5-4, the J call TRBJ2-7; D is undetermined. Between the trimmed V and J ends, which lost 4 bases and 3 bases, there was a span of 17 bases. CDR1 is SGHNT and CDR2 is YYREEE in the germline V gene (reference sequence). The CDR3 has 15 amino acids.

The sample holds one count of this clone. The chain links TRBV5-6 to TRBJ2-7; 10 nucleotides line up with TRBD2. Germline lookup yields CDR1 SGHDT and CDR2 YYEEEE. There are 15 residues in the CDR3. The trim removed 0 bases at V and 6 bases at J, leaving 6 bases unmatched. CDR3 residues: CASSLGSSGSSEQYF. The DNA for the CDR3 is TGTGCCAGCAGCTTGGGGTCTAGCGGGAGCTCCGAGCAGTACTTC.

This chain links TRBV11-3 with TRBJ2-4, with 7 nucleotides matching TRBD1. After removal of 5 bases from V and 0 bases from J, the junction contained 4 bases not matched to a gene. CDR3 length: 15 amino acids. CDR1 is SGHNT and CDR2 is YENEEA in the germline V gene. CDR3 sequence (DNA): TGTGCCAGCAGCCCGAGACAGGGAGCCAAAAACATTCAGTACTTC. It codes for CASSPRQGAKNIQYF.

The V and J genes are TRBV29-1 and TRBJ1-1; perhaps TRBD1 as D (6 bases). V lost 5 bases and J 1 base, leaving 14 bases between the germline ends. Per germline, CDR1 SQVTM and CDR2 ANQGSEA. The CDR3 runs to 14 residues. CDR3 bases: TGCAGCGTTTCTTTTACGACAGGGAACACTGAAGCTTTCTTT. Its translation is CSVSFTTGNTEAFF.

The rearrangement joins TRBV11-2 to TRBJ2-3; 10 nucleotides match TRBD2. Trimming at V came to 4 bases and at J to 5 bases, leaving 15 bases not matched to a gene. The CDR3 contains 18 residues. CDR1 and CDR2 from the germline V gene are SGHAT and FQNNGV. Here the CDR3 DNA reads TGTGCCAGCAGCTCCGGCCGAGGTAGCGGGAGGATGGGAGATACGCAGTATTTT. Translated: CASSSGRGSGRMGDTQYF.

V gene TRBV5-6 combines with J gene TRBJ2-7, with D possibly matching TRBD1 (6 bases). Trimming shortened V by 0 bases and J by 4 bases, and 11 bases separated the two germline ends. Germline values: CDR1 SGHDT, CDR2 YYEEEE. The CDR3 extends over 14 amino acids. CDR3 bases: TGTGCCAGCAGCTTGGATCAGGGGCGTTACGAGCAGTACTTC. This codes for CASSLDQGRYEQYF.

This chain uses TRBV5-5 with TRBJ2-3; TRBD2 agrees at 13 bases. Unmatched junction bases numbered 5, after V lost 2 bases and J lost 2 bases. Germline V lookup: CDR1 SGHKS, CDR2 YYEKEE (reference sequence). The CDR3 has 17 residues. CDR3 in amino acids: CASSLGLAGAITDTQYF. For the CDR3, the DNA is TGTGCCAGCAGCTTAGGACTAGCGGGAGCTATCACAGATACGCAGTATTTT.